The 7 T cell receptor beta chains in this list originate from one sample, sequenced in a study of T-cell memory formation after mild COVID-19. TCRdb reprocessed the 5' RACE reads with MiXCR, giving one entry per CDR3 protein. Of approximately 180,000 distinct CDR3 sequences in the sample, roughly 17% are singletons; the top ten hold 2% to 2.5%. Material for sequencing was PBMCs or a T cell subset sorted from them (not recorded which). These receptor sequences come from an adult woman who had mild COVID-19 (a few samples of this study predate the infection). Cell type and time point are not known.

This sequence joins TRBV6-4 and TRBJ2-1, with 11 bases that match TRBD2. The V gene's germline CDR1 is MRHNA and CDR2 SNTAGT. The CDR3 length is 15 residues. The trim removed 6 bases at V and 8 bases at J, leaving 9 bases unmatched. The chain's CDR3 is CASSATSGRSYEQFF. The CDR3 nucleotides are TGTGCCAGCAGCGCCACTAGCGGGAGAAGCTATGAGCAGTTCTTC.

The rearrangement joins TRBV7-6 to TRBJ2-6, with D possibly being TRBD1 (6 bases). The germline CDR1 and CDR2 sequences are SGHVS and FNYEAQ. The CDR3 loop spans 16 amino acids. Trimming removed 1 base at V and 5 bases at J, with 12 bases between. Written as DNA, the CDR3 is TGTGCCAGCAGCTTAGTCACAGGGAAGTGGGCCAACGTCCTGACTTTC. It specifies CASSLVTGKWANVLTF.

This clonotype was observed a few times. The CDR3 DNA reads TGCGCCAGCAGCTCAGGACAGGGGAAGGAGGGCTACACCTTC. Its translation: CASSSGQGKEGYTF. The V call is TRBV5-1, the J call TRBJ1-2; 9 nucleotides align to TRBD1. Germline CDR1 is SGHRS and CDR2 is YFSETQ. The V segment lost 3 bases and the J segment 8 bases; nucleotides outside the gene matches: 8. The CDR3 is 14 residues long.

This clonotype was recorded a few times. CDR3 in amino acids: CAISPQGQGNQPQHF. The CDR3 DNA sequence: TGTGCCATCAGTCCCCAGGGCCAGGGCAATCAGCCCCAGCATTTT. The chain has TRBV10-3 and TRBJ1-5; maybe TRBD1 (5 bases). The germline V gene encodes CDR1 ENHRY and CDR2 SYGVKD. Trimming pared 5 bases from V and 2 bases from J, leaving 13 bases between. This CDR3 region has 15 residues.

This clonotype showed up just a few times. This chain connects TRBV12-3 or TRBV12-4 to TRBJ1-2; D is perhaps TRBD1 (5 bases). The CDR3 has 14 residues. The V end was cut by 6 bases, the J end by 1 base, with 12 bases between. CDR3 sequence: CASSSRGGNYGYTF. The CDR3 DNA is TGTGCCAGCAGCTCCCGGGGGGGTAACTATGGCTACACCTTC.

The V and J genes are TRBV6-2 or TRBV6-3 and TRBJ2-7; 9 nucleotides align to TRBD2. The germline V gene has CDR1 MNHEY and CDR2 SVGEGT. V lost 2 bases and J lost 3; bases outside the gene matches: 8. The CDR3 extends over 16 amino acids. This CDR3 reads CASSYSLLAGLYEQYF. The CDR3 DNA follows: TGTGCCAGCAGTTACAGCTTGCTAGCGGGACTCTACGAGCAGTACTTC.

This clonotype was seen a few times. The V and J genes are TRBV24-1 and TRBJ2-2; D may correspond to TRBD1 or TRBD2 (5 bases each). Trimming shortened V by 2 bases and J by 0 bases, and 15 bases separated the two germline ends. This CDR3 contains 18 residues. The germline CDR1 and CDR2 sequences are KGHDR and SFDVKD. This CDR3 is CATSDSPRGPANTGELFF. The CDR3 region has the DNA TGTGCCACCAGTGATTCCCCGAGGGGACCCGCGAACACCGGGGAGCTGTTTTTT.